These 24 T cell receptor beta chains share one sample of origin, sequenced in a study of identifying expanded T cells in peripheral blood. Generated by immunoSEQ multiplex PCR, the TCRdb table keeps only in-frame clones and is missing some. The top ten hold less than 4% of the sample, which has 100,000 to 150,000 clones, roughly 80% seen once. The sample comprised blood. The receptors were gathered from a person between 18 and 69 years old in good health.

This clone was observed a handful of times. The chain combines TRBV7-9 with TRBJ1-5; a possible D gene is TRBD1 (5 bases). V lost 5 bases and J 6 bases, leaving 11 bases between the germline ends. CDR1 is SEHNR and CDR2 is FQNEAQ in the germline V gene (reference sequence). This CDR3 comprises 13 residues. In DNA form, the CDR3 reads TGTGCCAGCAGCCGAAATGGGGCTCAGCCCCAGCATTTT. It codes for CASSRNGAQPQHF.

The rearrangement uses TRBV4-3 and TRBJ1-6; D is uncertain. V lost 1 base and J lost 1, with 8 bases in between. The CDR3 length is 16 residues. Per the germline V gene, CDR1 is LGHNA and CDR2 is YSLEER. The CDR3 DNA sequence: TGCGCCAGCAGCCAAGGGGGTGGTTCCTATAATTCACCCCTCCACTTT. Its translation is CASSQGGGSYNSPLHF.

The chain employs TRBV19 and TRBJ1-5; perhaps TRBD1 as D (6 bases). Germline V gene lookup returns CDR1 LNHDA and CDR2 SQIVND (reference sequence). Trimming cost V 5 bases and J 1 base, with 18 bases left between them. This CDR3 spans 17 amino acids. This chain's CDR3 is CASSPGYRVRSNQPQHF. CDR3 nucleotide sequence: TGTGCCAGTAGTCCGGGGTACAGGGTTAGAAGCAATCAGCCCCAGCATTTT.

The CDR3 loop is CATSREGDRPYEQYF. CDR3 DNA: TGTGCCACCAGCAGAGAGGGGGACAGACCCTACGAGCAGTACTTC. This rearrangement joins TRBV15 to TRBJ2-7; 7 bases map to TRBD1. The V gene end was trimmed by 0 bases and the J gene end by 2 bases; junction bases not matched to a gene: 4. Germline loops: CDR1 LNHNV, CDR2 YYDKDF (reference sequence). The CDR3 contains 15 residues.

The chain links TRBV5-1 to TRBJ2-5, with D unresolved. Germline CDR1 SGHRS, CDR2 YFSETQ. The V end lost 7 bases, the J end lost 5 bases, and 18 bases lay between the germline ends. This CDR3 contains 14 residues. The CDR3 bases are TGCGCCAGCGGCAAACGATCAAAACAGGAGACCCAGTACTTC. Translation: CASGKRSKQETQYF. Combining the CDR3 with reference TRBV5-1 and TRBJ2-5 gives the whole variable domain KAGVTQTPRYLIKTRGQQVTLSCSPISGHRSVSWYQQTPGQGLQFLFEYFSETQRNKGNFPGRFSGRQFSNSRSEMNVSTLELGDSALYLCASGKRSKQETQYFGPGTRLLVL.

This sequence joins TRBV5-5 and TRBJ2-1, with D perhaps TRBD1 (6 bases). CDR1 is SGHKS and CDR2 is YYEKEE in the germline V gene (reference sequence). This CDR3 is built from 15 residues. V gave up 4 bases and J gave up 0 bases, with 11 bases separating them. The CDR3 protein is CASSQGFVSYNEQFF. For the CDR3, the DNA is TGTGCCAGCAGCCAGGGGTTTGTCTCCTACAATGAGCAGTTCTTC.

V is TRBV19 and J is TRBJ1-2; tentatively, D is TRBD1 (6 bases). There are 15 residues in the CDR3. The V gene lost 7 bases and the J gene lost 2 bases, with 17 bases spanning the gap. Germline CDR1 LNHDA, CDR2 SQIVND (reference sequence). This chain's CDR3 is CASTLDLGQNYGYTF. Here the CDR3 DNA reads TGTGCCAGTACTCTAGATCTCGGACAGAACTATGGCTACACCTTC.

V and J are TRBV5-1 and TRBJ2-5; D gene unclear. The CDR3 spans 11 residues. The V end lost 2 bases, the J end lost 5 bases, and 4 bases lay between the germline ends. Per germline, CDR1 SGHRS and CDR2 YFSETQ. As DNA, the CDR3 is TGCGCCAGCAGCTTTCTGGAGACCCAGTACTTC. This translates into CASSFLETQYF.

A single count supports this clone. A much bigger clone sits one base away, suggesting this may be a read error. The chain recombines TRBV6-5 with TRBJ1-5, with unresolved D. Germline CDR1 reads MNHEY; CDR2 reads SVGAGI. The CDR3 has 12 amino acids. V shed 6 bases and J shed 3 bases, with 6 bases lying between them. CDR3 in amino acids: CASSTYNQPQHF. CDR3 DNA sequence: TGTGCCAGCAGCACATACAATCAGCCCCAGCATTTT.

The V and J genes are TRBV6-1 and TRBJ1-4; no reliable D call. The germline V gene has CDR1 MNHNS and CDR2 SASEGT. The CDR3 consists of 15 residues. V was cut by 0 bases and J by 4 bases, with 9 bases left in between. CDR3: CASSEASWGNEKLFF. As DNA, the CDR3 is TGTGCCAGCAGTGAAGCGTCGTGGGGTAATGAAAAACTGTTTTTT.

A remark on this clone: The junction departs from the called germline gene at one end, perhaps through a read error. The V gene is TRBV30, the J gene TRBJ2-7; D possibly matches TRBD1 or TRBD2 (6 bases each). The CDR3 covers 11 residues. Looked up from germline, CDR1 is GTSNPN and CDR2 is SVGIG (reference sequence). The CDR3 DNA follows: TGTGCCTGGAGTATCGGGGGACAAGAAAAATTC. Protein product: CAWSIGGQEKF.

The rearrangement uses TRBV4-3 and TRBJ1-6, with 9 bases identical to TRBD1. V shed 2 bases and J 9 bases; nucleotides not matched to a gene: 5. This CDR3 has 15 amino acids. Germline V gene lookup returns CDR1 LGHNA and CDR2 YSLEER. The CDR3 reads CASSQYRGRVSPLHF. The CDR3 region has the DNA TGCGCCAGCAGCCAATACAGGGGGCGGGTTTCACCCCTCCACTTT.

The rearrangement uses TRBV10-3 and TRBJ1-2; no definite D call. V was pared by 5 bases and J by 2 bases, with 12 bases between. Germline V CDR1 and CDR2: ENHRY, SYGVKD. CDR3 length: 14 amino acids. CDR3 residues: CAISKSAMNYGYTF. The CDR3 nucleotides read TGTGCCATCAGTAAATCCGCTATGAACTATGGCTACACCTTC.

This chain links TRBV7-2 with TRBJ1-2; D gene uncertain. The V gene lost 0 bases and the J gene lost 8 bases, with 10 bases spanning the gap. This CDR3 is built from 13 residues. CDR1 is SGHTA and CDR2 is FQGNSA in the germline V gene. CDR3 amino acids: CASSLAGFGGYTF. The DNA of the CDR3 is TGTGCCAGCAGCTTAGCAGGGTTCGGGGGCTACACCTTC.

This clone was counted a single time. The rearrangement links TRBV7-2 to TRBJ2-7; 11 bases agree with TRBD1. The CDR3 consists of 14 residues. Looked up from germline, CDR1 is SGHTA and CDR2 is FQGNSA. V lost 5 bases to trimming and J lost 2 bases; unmatched junction nucleotides: 2. The DNA for the CDR3 is TGTGCCAGCAGCCAGGGACAGGGGGCCTACGAGCAGTACTTC. Translated: CASSQGQGAYEQYF.

The genes are TRBV9 and TRBJ2-2, with TRBD2 identical over 11 bases. V lost 3 bases to trimming and J lost 1 base; unmatched junction nucleotides: 2. CDR1 and CDR2 from the germline V gene are SGDLS and YYNGEE. CDR3 size: 16 residues. The CDR3 sequence: CASSGTSGGNTGELFF. The DNA for the CDR3 is TGTGCCAGCAGCGGAACTAGCGGGGGGAACACCGGGGAGCTGTTTTTT.

V and J are TRBV11-2 and TRBJ2-1; 13 nucleotides align to TRBD2. Germline CDR1 SGHAT, CDR2 FQNNGV. The V and J ends lost 5 bases and 8 bases, in that order; junction bases with no gene match: 9. The CDR3 loop spans 16 amino acids. CDR3 residues: CASSRAGTSGVYEQFF. CDR3 sequence (DNA): TGTGCCAGCAGCCGAGCCGGGACTAGCGGGGTTTATGAGCAGTTCTTC.

This clone was detected only a few times. This chain links TRBV9 with TRBJ1-5, with 7 bases identical to TRBD1. This CDR3 contains 15 residues. The V gene end was trimmed by 0 bases and the J gene end by 7 bases; junction bases not matched to a gene: 7. Germline-derived CDR1 and CDR2 are SGDLS and YYNGEE. In DNA, the CDR3 is TGTGCCAGCAGCGTAGGTGAGGGGGCAGGACAGCCCCAGCATTTT. This codes for CASSVGEGAGQPQHF.

This chain uses TRBV10-1 with TRBJ2-3, with D unresolved. Trimming stripped 5 bases from V and 2 bases from J, with 14 bases between. Looked up from germline, CDR1 is WNHNN and CDR2 is SYGVQD (reference sequence). The CDR3 is 15 residues long. Here the CDR3 reads CASSHSRWTTDTQYF. CDR3 coding DNA: TGCGCCAGCAGTCATAGCAGATGGACCACAGATACGCAGTATTTT.

The V call is TRBV6-1, the J call TRBJ1-5; perhaps TRBD1 as D (6 bases). Germline values: CDR1 MNHNS, CDR2 SASEGT. The V end lost 7 bases, the J end lost 9 bases, and 13 bases lay between the germline ends. CDR3 length: 12 residues. This chain's CDR3 is CASKDSSRPQHF. The CDR3 DNA is TGTGCCAGCAAGGACAGCTCGCGGCCCCAGCATTTT.

V usage is TRBV4-1 and J usage is TRBJ1-2, with D unclear. Germline V gives CDR1 MGHRA, CDR2 YSYEKL. The CDR3 is made up of 14 amino acids. Trimming took off 3 bases at V and 2 bases at J, with 10 bases between the two ends. This CDR3 is CASSQPTENYGYTF. The CDR3 DNA sequence: TGCGCCAGCAGCCAGCCTACAGAGAACTATGGCTACACCTTC.

This chain joins TRBV7-6 and TRBJ2-5; D gene ambiguous. The J call could be wrong; TRBJ2-7 is a better fit for the DNA end. The CDR3 totals 12 residues. The germline CDR1 and CDR2 sequences are SGHVS and FNYEAQ. The CDR3 DNA sequence: TGTGCCAGCAGCTTCGTCGGAAGCGAGCAGTACTTC. Translated, it gives CASSFVGSEQYF.

The chain recombines TRBV9 with TRBJ2-1, with TRBD1 as a possible D gene (5 bases). Germline V CDR1 and CDR2: SGDLS, YYNGEE. The CDR3 covers 14 residues. Deletions cut 4 bases from V and 0 bases from J, with 8 bases between. CDR3 DNA: TGTGCCAGCAGCCGGACAAGCTCCTACAATGAGCAGTTCTTC. This gives the protein CASSRTSSYNEQFF.

The chain carries TRBV15 and TRBJ1-3; no reliable D call. Germline loops: CDR1 LNHNV, CDR2 YYDKDF (reference sequence). V lost 0 bases and J lost 0, with 9 bases in between. CDR3 length: 16 residues. The CDR3 sequence is CATSRDPTFSGNTIYF. The CDR3 DNA reads as TGTGCCACCAGCAGAGATCCAACATTCTCTGGAAACACCATATATTTT.